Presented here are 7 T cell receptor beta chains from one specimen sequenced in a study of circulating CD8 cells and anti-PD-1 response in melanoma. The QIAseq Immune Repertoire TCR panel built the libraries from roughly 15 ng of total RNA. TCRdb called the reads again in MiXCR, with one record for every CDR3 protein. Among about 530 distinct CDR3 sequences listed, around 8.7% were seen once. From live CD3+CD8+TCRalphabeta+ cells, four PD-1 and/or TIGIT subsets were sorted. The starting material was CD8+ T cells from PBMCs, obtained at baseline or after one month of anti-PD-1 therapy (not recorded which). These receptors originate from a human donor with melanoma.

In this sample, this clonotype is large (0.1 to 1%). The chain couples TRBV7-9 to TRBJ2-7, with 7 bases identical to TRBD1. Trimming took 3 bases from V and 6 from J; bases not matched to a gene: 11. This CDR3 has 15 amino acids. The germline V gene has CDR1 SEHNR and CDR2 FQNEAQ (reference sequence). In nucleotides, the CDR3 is TGTGCCAGCAGCTTGTCGGAAAGGGGGCGAGGCGAGCAGTACTTC. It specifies CASSLSERGRGEQYF.

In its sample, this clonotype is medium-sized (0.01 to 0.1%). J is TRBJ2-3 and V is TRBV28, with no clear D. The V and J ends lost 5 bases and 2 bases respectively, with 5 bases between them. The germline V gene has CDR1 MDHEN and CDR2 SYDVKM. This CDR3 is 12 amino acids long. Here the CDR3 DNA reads TGTGCCAGCAGTATAATCACAGATACGCAGTATTTT. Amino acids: CASSIITDTQYF. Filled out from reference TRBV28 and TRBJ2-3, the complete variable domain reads DVKVTQSSRYLVKRTGEKVFLECVQDMDHENMFWYRQDPGLGLRLIYFSYDVKMKEKGDIPEGYSVSREKKERFSLILESASTNQTSMYLCASSIITDTQYFGPGTRLTVL.

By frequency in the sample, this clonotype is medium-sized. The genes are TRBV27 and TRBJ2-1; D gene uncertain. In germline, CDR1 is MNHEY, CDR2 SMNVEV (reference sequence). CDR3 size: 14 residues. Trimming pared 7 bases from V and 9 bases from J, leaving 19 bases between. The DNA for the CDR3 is TGTGCCAGCACTGATTATGAGTATGGCGGTGAGCAGTTCTTC. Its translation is CASTDYEYGGEQFF.

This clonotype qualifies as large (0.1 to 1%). The CDR3 nucleotides read TGTGCCAGCAGTTACTCGCGAGGCCCCGCAGCCTACGAGCAGTACTTC. It is translated as CASSYSRGPAAYEQYF. This chain uses TRBV6-2 or TRBV6-3 with TRBJ2-7; D gene ambiguous. The V end lost 0 bases, the J end lost 2 bases, and 14 bases lay between the germline ends. The germline V gene has CDR1 MNHEY and CDR2 SVGEGT. The CDR3 spans 16 residues.

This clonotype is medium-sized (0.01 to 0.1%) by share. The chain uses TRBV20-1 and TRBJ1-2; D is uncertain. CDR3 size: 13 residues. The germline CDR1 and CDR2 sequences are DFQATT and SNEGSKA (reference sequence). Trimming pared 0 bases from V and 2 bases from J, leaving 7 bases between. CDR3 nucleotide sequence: TGCAGTGCTAGAGATCGCGGGAACTATGGCTACACCTTC. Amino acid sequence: CSARDRGNYGYTF.

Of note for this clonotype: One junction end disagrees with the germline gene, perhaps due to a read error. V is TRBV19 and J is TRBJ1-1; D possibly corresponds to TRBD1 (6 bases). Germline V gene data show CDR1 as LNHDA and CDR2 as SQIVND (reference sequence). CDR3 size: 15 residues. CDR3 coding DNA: TGTGCCAGTAGTACAGTACCAGGGGAGGGTACTGACGCTTTCTTC. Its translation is CASSTVPGEGTDAFF.

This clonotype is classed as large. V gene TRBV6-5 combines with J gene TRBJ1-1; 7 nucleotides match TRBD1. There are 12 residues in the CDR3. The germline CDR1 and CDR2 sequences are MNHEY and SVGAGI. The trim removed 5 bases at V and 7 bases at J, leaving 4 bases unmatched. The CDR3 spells CASSADRIEAFF. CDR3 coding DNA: TGTGCCAGCAGTGCGGACAGGATTGAAGCTTTCTTT.